This passage covers 8 T cell receptor beta chains from one sample sequenced in a study of cytomegalovirus exposure and HLA in healthy donors. The study ran its PCR with 60 Vbeta and 13 Jbeta primers. The assay was immunoSEQ multiplex PCR, and TCRdb's table has in-frame clones only and misses some. The sample holds around 200,000 clones, 75% to 90% seen once. The source material was PBMCs. The receptors come from a boy between 10 and 17 years old in good health and CMV-seronegative.

The chain employs TRBV4-2 and TRBJ2-7, with TRBD2 matching over 7 bases. This CDR3 has 16 residues. Germline V lookup: CDR1 LGHNA, CDR2 YNFKEQ. Trimming at V came to 2 bases and at J to 2 bases, leaving 9 bases not matched to a gene. The CDR3 nucleotides read TGTGCCAGCAGCCAATCCCTTTCGGGGGGAACCTACGAGCAGTACTTC. This gives the protein CASSQSLSGGTYEQYF.

The V and J genes are TRBV9 and TRBJ2-1, with D tentatively TRBD2 (6 bases). V was trimmed by 1 base and J by 6 bases, leaving 8 bases between them. Germline CDR1 reads SGDLS; CDR2 reads YYNGEE. The CDR3 runs to 13 residues. The CDR3 reads CASSVSSGNEQFF. In DNA, the CDR3 is TGTGCCAGCAGCGTAAGTAGCGGCAATGAGCAGTTCTTC.

This clone was seen a single time. This chain links TRBV7-3 with TRBJ2-1; 12 bases match TRBD2. Germline loops: CDR1 SGHTA, CDR2 FQGTGA. The CDR3 spans 15 residues. With 5 bases clipped from V and 5 bases from J, the junction kept 4 bases outside the gene matches. The CDR3 sequence: CASSLLAGGDNEQFF. As DNA, the CDR3 is TGTGCCAGCAGCCTACTAGCGGGAGGCGACAATGAGCAGTTCTTC.

This chain links TRBV30 with TRBJ1-5; 9 bases align to TRBD1. Germline values: CDR1 GTSNPN, CDR2 SVGIG (reference sequence). V shed 5 bases and J 6 bases; nucleotides not matched to a gene: 5. The CDR3 loop spans 13 amino acids. CDR3 DNA: TGTGCCTGGGGGGGACAGGGACTTCAGCCCCAGCATTTT. Protein product: CAWGGQGLQPQHF. The entire variable domain, with the rest obtained from reference TRBV30 and TRBJ1-5, is as follows: SQTIHQWPATLVQPVGSPLSLECTVEGTSNPNLYWYRQAAGRGLQLLFYSVGIGQISSEVPQNLSASRPQDRQFILSSKKLLLSDSGFYLCAWGGQGLQPQHFGDGTRLSIL.

The chain carries TRBV21-1 and TRBJ1-2; TRBD1 is the table's D call, not checked against the DNA. TRBV21-1 is termed a pseudogene. The CDR3 contains 13 residues. The CDR3 DNA reads as TGTGCCAGCAACAGGGGAGCTAACTATGGCTACACCTTC. This encodes CASNRGANYGYTF.

V usage is TRBV6-6 and J usage is TRBJ2-7, with a weak D call TRBD1 (6 bases). CDR1 is MNHNY and CDR2 is SVGAGI in the germline V gene (reference sequence). The germline V and J ends were trimmed by 4 bases and 6 bases, with 22 bases remaining between them. This CDR3 has 16 amino acids. In nucleotides, the CDR3 is TGTGCCAGCAGTTCCCGAGGTGTACAGCTAGGGGGCGAGCAGTACTTC. This codes for CASSSRGVQLGGEQYF.

J is TRBJ1-2 and V is TRBV15; TRBD1 aligns across 12 bases. J was trimmed by 5 bases and V by 3 bases; bases with no gene match: 10. The germline V gene has CDR1 LNHNV and CDR2 YYDKDF (reference sequence). This CDR3 has 17 amino acids. The CDR3 spells CATSSNPGQGARYGYTF. Here the CDR3 DNA reads TGTGCCACCAGCAGTAACCCGGGACAGGGGGCGCGATATGGCTACACCTTC.

The CDR3 coding sequence is TGTGCCAGCACCAGGGACAGGGGGAGCGGGAACATTCAGTACTTC. Encoded protein: CASTRDRGSGNIQYF. The J gene is TRBJ2-4, the V gene TRBV6-5, with 11 bases that match TRBD1. This CDR3 spans 15 amino acids. Trimming cost V 7 bases and J 7 bases; bases outside gene matches: 9. Germline V CDR1 and CDR2: MNHEY, SVGAGI.